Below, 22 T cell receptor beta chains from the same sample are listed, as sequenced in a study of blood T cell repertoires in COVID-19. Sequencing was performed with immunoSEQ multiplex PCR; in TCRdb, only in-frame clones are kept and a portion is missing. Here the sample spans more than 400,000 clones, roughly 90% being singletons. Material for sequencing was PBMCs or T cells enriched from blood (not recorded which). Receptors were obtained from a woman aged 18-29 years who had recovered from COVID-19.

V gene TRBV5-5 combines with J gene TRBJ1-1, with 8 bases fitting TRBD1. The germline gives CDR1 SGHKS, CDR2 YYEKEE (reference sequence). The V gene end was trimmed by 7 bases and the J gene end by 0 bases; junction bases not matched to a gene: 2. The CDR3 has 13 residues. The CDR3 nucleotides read TGTGCCAGCCTGGGACAGGTGAACACTGAAGCTTTCTTT. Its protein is CASLGQVNTEAFF.

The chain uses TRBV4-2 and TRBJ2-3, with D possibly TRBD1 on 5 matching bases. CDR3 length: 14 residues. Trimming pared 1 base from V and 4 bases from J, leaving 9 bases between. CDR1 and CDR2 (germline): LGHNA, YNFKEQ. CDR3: CASSQAAGPDTQYF. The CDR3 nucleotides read TGTGCCAGCAGCCAAGCGGCAGGGCCAGATACGCAGTATTTT.

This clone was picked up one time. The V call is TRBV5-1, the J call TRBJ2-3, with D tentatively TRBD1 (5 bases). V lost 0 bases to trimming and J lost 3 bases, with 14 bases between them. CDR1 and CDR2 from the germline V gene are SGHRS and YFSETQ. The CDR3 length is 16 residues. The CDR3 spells CASSLGGSTLTDTQYF. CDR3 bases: TGCGCCAGCAGCTTGGGGGGCTCTACATTAACAGATACGCAGTATTTT.

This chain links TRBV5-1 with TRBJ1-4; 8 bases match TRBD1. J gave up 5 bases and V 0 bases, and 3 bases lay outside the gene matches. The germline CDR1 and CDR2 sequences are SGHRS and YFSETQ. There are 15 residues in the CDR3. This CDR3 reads CASSLAGGKNEKLFF. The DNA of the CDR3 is TGCGCCAGCAGCTTGGCAGGGGGCAAGAATGAAAAACTGTTTTTT.

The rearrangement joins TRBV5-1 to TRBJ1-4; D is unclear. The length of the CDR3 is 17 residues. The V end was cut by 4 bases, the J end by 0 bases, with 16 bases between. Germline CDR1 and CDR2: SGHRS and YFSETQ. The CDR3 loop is CASSTDFVEATNEKLFF. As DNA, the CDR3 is TGCGCCAGCAGCACGGACTTCGTGGAGGCAACTAATGAAAAACTGTTTTTT.

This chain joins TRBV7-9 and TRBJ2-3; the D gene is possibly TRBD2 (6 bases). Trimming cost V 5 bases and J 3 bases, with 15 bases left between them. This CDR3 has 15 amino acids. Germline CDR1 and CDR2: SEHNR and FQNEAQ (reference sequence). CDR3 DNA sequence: TGTGCCAGCAGCCTCTGGAGGGTCTTAACAGATACGCAGTATTTT. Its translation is CASSLWRVLTDTQYF.

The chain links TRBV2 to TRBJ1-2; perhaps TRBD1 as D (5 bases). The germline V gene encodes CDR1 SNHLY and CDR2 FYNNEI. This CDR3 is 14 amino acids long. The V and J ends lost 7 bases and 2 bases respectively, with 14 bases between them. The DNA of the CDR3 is TGTGCCAGCAACTCCCGACGGACAAACTATGGCTACACCTTC. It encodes CASNSRRTNYGYTF.

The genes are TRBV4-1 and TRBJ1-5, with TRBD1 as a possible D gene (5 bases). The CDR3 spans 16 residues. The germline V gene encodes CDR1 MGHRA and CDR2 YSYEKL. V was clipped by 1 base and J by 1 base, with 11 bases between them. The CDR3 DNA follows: TGCGCCAGCAGCCAAGGAAGGGGAGGAAGCAATCAGCCCCAGCATTTT. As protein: CASSQGRGGSNQPQHF.

CDR3 nucleotides: TGCGCCAGCAGTGAGTCGGGGGGGCCCGCAGATACGCAGTATTTT. Amino acids: CASSESGGPADTQYF. The V call is TRBV10-1, the J call TRBJ2-3, with D tentatively TRBD2 (7 bases). Germline V lookup: CDR1 WNHNN, CDR2 SYGVQD (reference sequence). This CDR3 has 15 amino acids. Deletions cut 0 bases from V and 4 bases from J, with 11 bases between.

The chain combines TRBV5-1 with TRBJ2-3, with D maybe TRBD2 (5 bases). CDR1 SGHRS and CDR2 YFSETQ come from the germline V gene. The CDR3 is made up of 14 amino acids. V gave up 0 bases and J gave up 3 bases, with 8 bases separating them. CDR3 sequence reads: CASSLASGTDTQYF. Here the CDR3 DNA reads TGCGCCAGCAGCTTGGCGAGCGGAACAGATACGCAGTATTTT.

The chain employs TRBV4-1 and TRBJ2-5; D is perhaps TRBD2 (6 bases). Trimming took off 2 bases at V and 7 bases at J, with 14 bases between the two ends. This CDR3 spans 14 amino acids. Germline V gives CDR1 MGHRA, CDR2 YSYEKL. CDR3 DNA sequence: TGCGCCAGCAGCCAACCCCTCCGGGAGCCGACCCAGTACTTC. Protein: CASSQPLREPTQYF.

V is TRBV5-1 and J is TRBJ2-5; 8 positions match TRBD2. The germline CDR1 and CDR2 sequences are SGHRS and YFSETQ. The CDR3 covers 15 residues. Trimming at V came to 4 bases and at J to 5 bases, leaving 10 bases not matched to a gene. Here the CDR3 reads CASSPVGREEETQYF. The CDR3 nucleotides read TGCGCCAGCAGCCCCGTCGGGCGGGAGGAGGAGACCCAGTACTTC. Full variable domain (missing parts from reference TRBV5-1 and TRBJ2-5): KAGVTQTPRYLIKTRGQQVTLSCSPISGHRSVSWYQQTPGQGLQFLFEYFSETQRNKGNFPGRFSGRQFSNSRSEMNVSTLELGDSALYLCASSPVGREEETQYFGPGTRLLVL.

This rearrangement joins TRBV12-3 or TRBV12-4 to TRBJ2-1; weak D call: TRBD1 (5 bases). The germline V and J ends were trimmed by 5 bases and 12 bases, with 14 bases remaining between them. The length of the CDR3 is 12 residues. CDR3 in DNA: TGTGCCAGCAGTACCCGACCCCAGGGGCAGTTCTTC. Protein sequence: CASSTRPQGQFF.

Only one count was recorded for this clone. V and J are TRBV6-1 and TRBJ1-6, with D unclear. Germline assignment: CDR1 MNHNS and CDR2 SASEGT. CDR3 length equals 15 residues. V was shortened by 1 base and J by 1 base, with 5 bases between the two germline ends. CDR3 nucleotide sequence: TGTGCCAGCAGTGAAGGAGGGTCCTATAATTCACCCCTCCACTTT. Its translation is CASSEGGSYNSPLHF.

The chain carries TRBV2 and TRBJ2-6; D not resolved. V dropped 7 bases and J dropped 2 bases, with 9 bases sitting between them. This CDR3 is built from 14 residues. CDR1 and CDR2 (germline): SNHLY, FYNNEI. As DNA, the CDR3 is TGTGCCAGCATTCTTACTCCTGGGGCCAACGTCCTGACTTTC. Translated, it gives CASILTPGANVLTF.

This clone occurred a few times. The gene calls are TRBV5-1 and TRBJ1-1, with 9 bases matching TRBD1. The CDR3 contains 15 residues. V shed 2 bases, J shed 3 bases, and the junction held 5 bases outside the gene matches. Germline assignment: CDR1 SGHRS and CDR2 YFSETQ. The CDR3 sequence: CASSFTGGADTEAFF. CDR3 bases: TGCGCCAGCAGCTTCACAGGGGGCGCGGACACTGAAGCTTTCTTT.

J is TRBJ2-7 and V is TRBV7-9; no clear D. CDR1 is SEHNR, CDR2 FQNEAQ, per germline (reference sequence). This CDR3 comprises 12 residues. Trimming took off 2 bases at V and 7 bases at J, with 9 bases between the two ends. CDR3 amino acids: CASSLPTGEQYF. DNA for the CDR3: TGTGCCAGCAGCTTACCTACCGGGGAGCAGTACTTC.

CDR3 sequence (DNA): TGTGCCCACAGACGGGGGAACTATGGCTACACCTTC. Protein product: CAHRRGNYGYTF. This chain links TRBV21-1 with TRBJ1-2. TRBV21-1 is a known pseudogene. The CDR3 runs 12 residues.

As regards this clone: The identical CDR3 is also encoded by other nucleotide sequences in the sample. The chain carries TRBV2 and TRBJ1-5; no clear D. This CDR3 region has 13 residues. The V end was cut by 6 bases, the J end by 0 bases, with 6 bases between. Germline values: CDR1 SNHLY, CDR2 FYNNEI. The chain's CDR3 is CASRRDSNQPQHF. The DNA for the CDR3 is TGTGCCAGCAGAAGAGATAGCAATCAGCCCCAGCATTTT.

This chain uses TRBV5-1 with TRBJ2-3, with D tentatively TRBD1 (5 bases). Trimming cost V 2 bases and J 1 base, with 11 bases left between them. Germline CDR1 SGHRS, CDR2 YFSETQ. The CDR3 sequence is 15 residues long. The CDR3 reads CASSFAGSGTDTQYF. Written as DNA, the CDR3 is TGCGCCAGCAGCTTTGCAGGGTCGGGCACAGATACGCAGTATTTT.

Here the CDR3 reads CASNTGYTEAFF. The CDR3 DNA follows: TGTGCCAGCAATACAGGGTACACTGAAGCTTTCTTT. The V and J genes are TRBV28 and TRBJ1-1; tentative D call: TRBD1 (6 bases). The V end lost 7 bases, the J end lost 3 bases, and 9 bases lay between the germline ends. Looked up from germline, CDR1 is MDHEN and CDR2 is SYDVKM. The CDR3 has 12 residues.

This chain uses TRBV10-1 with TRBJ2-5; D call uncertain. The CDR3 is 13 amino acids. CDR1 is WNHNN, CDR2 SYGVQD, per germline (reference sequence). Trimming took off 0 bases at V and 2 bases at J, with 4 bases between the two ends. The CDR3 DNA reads TGCGCCAGCAGTGAGTCCTCTCAAGAGACCCAGTACTTC. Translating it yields CASSESSQETQYF.